This T cell receptor (beta chain) emerged from a study of cytomegalovirus exposure and HLA in healthy donors. With respect to this clone: Antigen unknown.

The PCR employed 60 Vbeta primers together with 13 Jbeta primers. The table came from immunoSEQ multiplex PCR; TCRdb's copy has only in-frame clones and leaves some out. In all, the sample yields 150,000 or so clones. The CDR3 consists of 13 residues. The V gene lost 5 bases and the J gene lost 5 bases, with 12 bases spanning the gap. Germline lookup yields CDR1 SGHVS and CDR2 FQNEAQ. Study results and limitations: Most TCR sequences were seen very rarely across donors, but some public TCRs occurred in many.

This chain links TRBV7-8 with TRBJ1-1; D is possibly TRBD1 (5 bases). The sample taken for sequencing was PBMCs. The source of this sequence is a man aged 30 to 45 in good health and CMV-seronegative. CDR3 nucleotide sequence: TGTGCCAGCAGCCCAAACAGGAAAACTGAAGCTTTCTTT. It translates to CASSPNRKTEAFF.